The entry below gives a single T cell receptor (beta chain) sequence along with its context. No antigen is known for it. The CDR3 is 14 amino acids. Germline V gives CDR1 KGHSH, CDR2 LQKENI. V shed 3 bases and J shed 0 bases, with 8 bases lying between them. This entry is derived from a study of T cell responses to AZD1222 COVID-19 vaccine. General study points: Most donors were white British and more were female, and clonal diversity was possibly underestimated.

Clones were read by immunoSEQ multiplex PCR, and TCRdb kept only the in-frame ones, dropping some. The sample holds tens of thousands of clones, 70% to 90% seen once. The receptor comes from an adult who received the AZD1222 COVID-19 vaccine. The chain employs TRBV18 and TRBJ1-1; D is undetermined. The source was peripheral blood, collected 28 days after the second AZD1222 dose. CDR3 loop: CASSPTRMNTEAFF. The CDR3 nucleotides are TGTGCCAGCTCACCTACGCGGATGAACACTGAAGCTTTCTTT.